Listed here are 2 T cell receptor beta chains from one sample, sequenced in a study of blood T cell repertoires in COVID-19. Only in-frame clones appear in the TCRdb table, and some are missing; sequencing was by immunoSEQ multiplex PCR. The data contain about 130,000 clones, roughly 83% of them seen just once; the ten biggest clones take up approximately 16%. Sequencing input: peripheral blood. The receptors stem from a woman aged 45-60 years with acute or convalescent COVID-19.

The chain combines TRBV5-1 with TRBJ2-7, with 10 nucleotides matching TRBD2. With 0 bases clipped from V and 2 bases from J, the junction kept 17 bases outside the gene matches. CDR1 is SGHRS and CDR2 is YFSETQ in the germline V gene. The CDR3 has 20 residues. The CDR3 coding sequence is TGCGCCAGCAGCTTGGGAACATTAGCGGGGGGCCCTACCCCACCCTACGAGCAGTACTTC. Translating gives CASSLGTLAGGPTPPYEQYF.

The gene calls are TRBV10-3 and TRBJ1-2; TRBD1 is a possible D gene (5 bases). Looked up from germline, CDR1 is ENHRY and CDR2 is SYGVKD. V lost 4 bases and J lost 4, with 13 bases in between. This CDR3 is 14 amino acids long. CDR3 DNA sequence: TGTGCCATCAGTGCCCCAGGGCAGATCTATGGCTACACCTTC. The encoded protein is CAISAPGQIYGYTF.